The 5 T cell receptor beta chains below were found in one sample sequenced in a study of cytomegalovirus exposure and HLA in healthy donors. A multiplex PCR was run with 60 Vbeta primers and 13 Jbeta primers. The assay was immunoSEQ multiplex PCR, and TCRdb's table has in-frame clones only and misses some. The repertoire holds 90,000 to 100,000 clones, with approximately 69% as singletons. Material for sequencing was PBMCs. These receptor sequences come from a female donor in good health and CMV-seronegative.

This clone occurred once. The CDR3 sequence: CASSLDGAANTEAFF. CDR3 DNA: TGTGCCAGCAGCTTAGATGGCGCGGCGAACACTGAAGCTTTCTTT. The chain combines TRBV7-9 with TRBJ1-1, with unresolved D. With 1 base removed from V and 1 base from J, the gap between germline ends came to 10 bases. This CDR3 has 15 amino acids. The V gene's germline CDR1 is SEHNR and CDR2 FQNEAQ (reference sequence).

This clone has more than one count but fewer than ten. V gene TRBV6-1 combines with J gene TRBJ2-3, with TRBD2 identical over 7 bases. The CDR3 has 14 residues. Looked up from germline, CDR1 is MNHNS and CDR2 is SASEGT. V trimming: 3 bases; J trimming: 6 bases; junction bases outside the gene matches: 6. CDR3 nucleotide sequence: TGTGCCAGCAGTGATGGGGAGGGATGGGATACGCAGTATTTT. Protein product: CASSDGEGWDTQYF.

The V and J genes are TRBV7-9 and TRBJ2-1, with TRBD2 as a possible D gene (5 bases). Trimming removed 5 bases at V and 0 bases at J, with 17 bases between. Germline values: CDR1 SEHNR, CDR2 FQNEAQ (reference sequence). The CDR3 runs to 17 residues. In DNA form, the CDR3 reads TGTGCCAGCAGCGGTTGGACTCATTTGAGCTCCTACAATGAGCAGTTCTTC. Translated, it gives CASSGWTHLSSYNEQFF. Full variable domain (outside the CDR3, taken from reference TRBV7-9 and TRBJ2-1): DTGVSQNPRHKITKRGQNVTFRCDPISEHNRLYWYRQTLGQGPEFLTYFQNEAQLEKSRLLSDRFSAERPKGSFSTLEIQRTEQGDSAMYLCASSGWTHLSSYNEQFFGPGTRLTVL.

The chain employs TRBV13 and TRBJ2-1, with 7 bases aligning to TRBD2. The CDR3 contains 17 residues. The ends lost 0 bases at V and 0 bases at J; junction bases unmatched: 5. Germline CDR1 PRHDT, CDR2 FYEKMQ (reference sequence). CDR3 region: CASSLGVAGPSYNEQFF. The CDR3 DNA follows: TGTGCCAGCAGCTTAGGGGTAGCGGGCCCCTCCTACAATGAGCAGTTCTTC.

V usage is TRBV4-1 and J usage is TRBJ1-1; D uncertain. The germline CDR1 and CDR2 sequences are MGHRA and YSYEKL. Between the trimmed V and J ends, which lost 1 base and 1 base, there was a span of 10 bases. The CDR3 is 15 residues long. The CDR3 nucleotides are TGCGCCAGCAGCCAAGTGTTCACGAGGAACACTGAAGCTTTCTTT. It codes for CASSQVFTRNTEAFF.